A selection of T cell receptor beta chains follows, all from one sample in a study of beta chain features in type 1 diabetes. TCRdb's copy holds only in-frame clones and misses some; the assay was immunoSEQ multiplex PCR. The data contain 150,000 or so clones, about 9.2% of them singletons. The sample comprised central memory CD4+ T cells from blood. Receptor source: a young man in good health. CDR3s include the opening cysteine and the closing phenylalanine or tryptophan. Fields, in order: J gene, clone size, D gene, V gene, CDR3 DNA, CDR3 protein. A D gene is named only where the DNA matches it firmly. Some rows mark clone size as missing; the rest say once, few, many or name a class of expanded clone.

J gene: TRBJ2-3
clone size: NA
D gene: NA
V gene: TRBV5-1
CDR3 DNA: TGCGCCAGCAGCGCAGGGCCCGCCACAGATACGCAGTATTTT
CDR3 protein: CASSAGPATDTQYF

J gene: TRBJ1-5
clone size: few
D gene: TRBD1
V gene: TRBV18
CDR3 DNA: TGTGCCAGCTCACCCCGAAGACAGGGGGGCAGCAATCAGCCCCAGCATTTT
CDR3 protein: CASSPRRQGGSNQPQHF

J gene: TRBJ2-1
clone size: few
D gene: NA
V gene: TRBV5-6
CDR3 DNA: TGTGCCAGCAGCCCGGTGGGGGGGGGCCGCAATGAGCAGTTCTTC
CDR3 protein: CASSPVGGGRNEQFF

J gene: TRBJ2-3
clone size: NA
D gene: TRBD2
V gene: TRBV7-2
CDR3 DNA: TGTGCCAGCAGCCGCGGGACTAGCGGGGCGGATACGCAGTATTTT
CDR3 protein: CASSRGTSGADTQYF

J gene: TRBJ2-7
clone size: few
D gene: TRBD2
V gene: TRBV7-2
CDR3 DNA: TGTGCCAGCAGCTCGACTAGCGGGAGGAACGAGCAGTACTTC
CDR3 protein: CASSSTSGRNEQYF

J gene: TRBJ2-7
clone size: NA
D gene: TRBD2
V gene: TRBV11-3
CDR3 DNA: TGTGCCAGCAGCTTACAGGGAGGGTTATACGAGCAGTACTTC
CDR3 protein: CASSLQGGLYEQYF

J gene: TRBJ2-1
clone size: NA
D gene: TRBD2
V gene: TRBV9
CDR3 DNA: TGTGCCAGCAGCCCAGGGACTAGCGGGGGGGATGAGCAGTTCTTC
CDR3 protein: CASSPGTSGGDEQFF

J gene: TRBJ2-3
clone size: NA
D gene: TRBD2
V gene: TRBV5-4
CDR3 DNA: TGTGCCAGCAGTTCTCCGGGACTAGGGGTAGATACGCAGTATTTT
CDR3 protein: CASSSPGLGVDTQYF

J gene: TRBJ1-6
clone size: NA
D gene: NA
V gene: TRBV7-9
CDR3 DNA: TGTGCCAGCAGCTCCTTCTTCGGGCCGACGGGGGGACCCCTCCACTTT
CDR3 protein: CASSSFFGPTGGPLHF

J gene: TRBJ2-7
clone size: few
D gene: NA
V gene: TRBV27
CDR3 DNA: TGTGCCAGCAAGCCGGGGGATCGATACGAGCAGTACTTC
CDR3 protein: CASKPGDRYEQYF

J gene: TRBJ1-1
clone size: few
D gene: TRBD1
V gene: TRBV7-8
CDR3 DNA: TGTGCCAGCAGCTTTTGGGACAGGTCAAGCACTGAAGCTTTCTTT
CDR3 protein: CASSFWDRSSTEAFF

J gene: TRBJ2-1
clone size: few
D gene: TRBD1
V gene: TRBV7-2
CDR3 DNA: TGTGCCAGCAGCTTAGCGCCGGGCAGGGGGCAGGGGAATGAGCAGTTCTTC
CDR3 protein: CASSLAPGRGQGNEQFF

J gene: TRBJ2-1
clone size: many
D gene: TRBD1
V gene: TRBV29-1
CDR3 DNA: TGCAGCGTAGAAGCCGGGACAGCTTACAATGAGCAGTTCTTC
CDR3 protein: CSVEAGTAYNEQFF

J gene: TRBJ1-6
clone size: few
D gene: NA
V gene: TRBV30
CDR3 DNA: TGTGCCTGGGATGGCTCCAATAATTCACCCCTCCACTTT
CDR3 protein: CAWDGSNNSPLHF

J gene: TRBJ2-7
clone size: few
D gene: NA
V gene: TRBV2
CDR3 DNA: TGTGCCAGCAGTCGAGCCCGAGAATACGAGCAGTACTTC
CDR3 protein: CASSRAREYEQYF

J gene: TRBJ1-1
clone size: NA
D gene: NA
V gene: TRBV6-5
CDR3 DNA: TGTGCCAGCAGTTACGGGGCAACAGGGCCTGGGACTGAAGCTTTCTTT
CDR3 protein: CASSYGATGPGTEAFF

J gene: TRBJ1-5
clone size: NA
D gene: NA
V gene: TRBV6-1
CDR3 DNA: TGTGCCAGCAGTAGTACAGGGCCTCCGCAGCCCCAGCATTTT
CDR3 protein: CASSSTGPPQPQHF

J gene: TRBJ1-3
clone size: few
D gene: NA
V gene: TRBV28
CDR3 DNA: TGTGCCAGCGTAAAACCGCGCCCCTCTGGAAACACCATATATTTT
CDR3 protein: CASVKPRPSGNTIYF

J gene: TRBJ2-3
clone size: few
D gene: TRBD2
V gene: TRBV11-2
CDR3 DNA: TGTGCCAGCAGCTTAGATAGCGGGGGGGCAGATACGCAGTATTTT
CDR3 protein: CASSLDSGGADTQYF

J gene: TRBJ2-1
clone size: few
D gene: TRBD1
V gene: TRBV28
CDR3 DNA: TGTGCCAGCAGTTTATCTACAGGGGAGCGTGAGCAGTTCTTC
CDR3 protein: CASSLSTGEREQFF

J gene: TRBJ1-4
clone size: NA
D gene: NA
V gene: TRBV11-2
CDR3 DNA: TGTGCCAGCAGTAGACAGTTAAGAGATGAAAAACTGTTTTTT
CDR3 protein: CASSRQLRDEKLFF

J gene: TRBJ2-3
clone size: NA
D gene: NA
V gene: TRBV19
CDR3 DNA: TGTGCCAGTAGTCATAAATCGGGGTCCGATACGCAGTATTTT
CDR3 protein: CASSHKSGSDTQYF

J gene: TRBJ2-7
clone size: few
D gene: NA
V gene: TRBV30
CDR3 DNA: TGTGCCTGGAAAGAGTTAAACTACGAGCAGTACTTC
CDR3 protein: CAWKELNYEQYF

J gene: TRBJ2-5
clone size: few
D gene: TRBD2
V gene: TRBV7-2
CDR3 DNA: TGTGCCAGCAGCCGAACCGAAACGATTGGACTAGGTGGAGAGACCCAGTACTTC
CDR3 protein: CASSRTETIGLGGETQYF

J gene: TRBJ1-1
clone size: few
D gene: TRBD1
V gene: TRBV30
CDR3 DNA: TGTGCCTGGTCGGACAGGAGGAACACTGAAGCTTTCTTT
CDR3 protein: CAWSDRRNTEAFF

J gene: TRBJ2-2
clone size: few
D gene: NA
V gene: TRBV5-4
CDR3 DNA: TGTGCCAGCAGTCCAGCGAACACCGGGGAGCTGTTTTTT
CDR3 protein: CASSPANTGELFF

J gene: TRBJ2-2
clone size: few
D gene: NA
V gene: TRBV27
CDR3 DNA: TGTGCCATCTCAACTAGCACCGGGGAGCTGTTTTTT
CDR3 protein: CAISTSTGELFF

J gene: TRBJ2-2
clone size: once
D gene: NA
V gene: TRBV30
CDR3 DNA: TGTGCCTGGAGGAGGACACGAAACACCGGGGAGCTGTTTTTT
CDR3 protein: CAWRRTRNTGELFF

J gene: TRBJ1-2
clone size: NA
D gene: NA
V gene: TRBV7-3
CDR3 DNA: TGTGCCAGCAGCTTAACGTCAGCGGATCCTTATGGCTACACCTTC
CDR3 protein: CASSLTSADPYGYTF

J gene: TRBJ2-5
clone size: NA
D gene: NA
V gene: TRBV7-9
CDR3 DNA: TGTGCCAGCAGCTCATCAGGGGGGCCGGAGACCCAGTACTTC
CDR3 protein: CASSSSGGPETQYF

J gene: TRBJ1-2
clone size: NA
D gene: NA
V gene: TRBV30
CDR3 DNA: TGTGCCTGGACGACAGGAAACTATGGCTACACCTTC
CDR3 protein: CAWTTGNYGYTF

J gene: TRBJ2-2
clone size: few
D gene: TRBD2
V gene: TRBV7-2
CDR3 DNA: TGTGCCAGCAGCCCTCCGGGACTAGCGGGGACGAACACCGGGGAGCTGTTTTTT
CDR3 protein: CASSPPGLAGTNTGELFF

J gene: TRBJ1-6
clone size: NA
D gene: NA
V gene: TRBV7-3
CDR3 DNA: TGTGCCAGCAGCTTAACTGGAGGGGTGAATTCACCCCTCCACTTT
CDR3 protein: CASSLTGGVNSPLHF

J gene: TRBJ2-5
clone size: few
D gene: TRBD1
V gene: TRBV6-6
CDR3 DNA: TGTGCCAGCAGTTACGGGACAGGGGAAGTTGGAGAGACCCAGTACTTC
CDR3 protein: CASSYGTGEVGETQYF

J gene: TRBJ2-7
clone size: few
D gene: NA
V gene: TRBV4-1
CDR3 DNA: TGCGCCAGCAGCCAACCTGGGGCGTACGAGCAGTACTTC
CDR3 protein: CASSQPGAYEQYF

J gene: TRBJ2-3
clone size: NA
D gene: TRBD2
V gene: TRBV4-2
CDR3 DNA: TGTGCCAGCAGCCAAGTGGGACTAGCGGGGGGGAGCACAGATACGCAGTATTTT
CDR3 protein: CASSQVGLAGGSTDTQYF

J gene: TRBJ1-4
clone size: NA
D gene: NA
V gene: TRBV6-6
CDR3 DNA: TGTGCCAGCTCTCGGGGGGACATGGTCGAAAAACTGTTTTTT
CDR3 protein: CASSRGDMVEKLFF

J gene: TRBJ2-1
clone size: few
D gene: TRBD1
V gene: TRBV27
CDR3 DNA: TGTGCCAGCAGTTCCCGGGACAGGGGTGGGGGTGAGCAGTTCTTC
CDR3 protein: CASSSRDRGGGEQFF

J gene: TRBJ2-5
clone size: few
D gene: TRBD2
V gene: TRBV7-2
CDR3 DNA: TGTGCCAGCAGCTTCCGACTAGCGGGGGAAGAGACCCAGTACTTC
CDR3 protein: CASSFRLAGEETQYF

J gene: TRBJ2-4
clone size: few
D gene: NA
V gene: TRBV30
CDR3 DNA: TGTGCCTGGAGTGTACAGGGAAACATTCAGTACTTC
CDR3 protein: CAWSVQGNIQYF

J gene: TRBJ1-1
clone size: NA
D gene: NA
V gene: TRBV5-8
CDR3 DNA: TGTGCCAGCAGCACAAGACAGGTTACGAACACTGAAGCTTTCTTT
CDR3 protein: CASSTRQVTNTEAFF

J gene: TRBJ2-3
clone size: few
D gene: NA
V gene: TRBV7-3
CDR3 DNA: TGTGCCAGCAGCTTTTTAGGGGGGGCCACAGATACGCAGTATTTT
CDR3 protein: CASSFLGGATDTQYF

J gene: TRBJ2-7
clone size: few
D gene: TRBD2
V gene: TRBV4-2
CDR3 DNA: TGTGCCAGCAGCCAAGCTAGCGGAATAGCCCTAACACGTTCCTACGAGCAGTACTTC
CDR3 protein: CASSQASGIALTRSYEQYF

J gene: TRBJ2-5
clone size: few
D gene: TRBD2
V gene: TRBV7-3
CDR3 DNA: TGTGCCAGCAGCTTAACGGGCACTAGCGGGGGGGCCCAAGAGACCCAGTACTTC
CDR3 protein: CASSLTGTSGGAQETQYF

J gene: TRBJ2-2
clone size: many
D gene: NA
V gene: TRBV28
CDR3 DNA: TGTGCCAGCAGCGAGTCCGGGGAGCTGTTTTTT
CDR3 protein: CASSESGELFF

J gene: TRBJ1-2
clone size: few
D gene: NA
V gene: TRBV6-6
CDR3 DNA: TGTGCCAGCAGCCATCCTCAGGCTAACTATGGCTACACCTTC
CDR3 protein: CASSHPQANYGYTF